The 30 T cell receptor beta chains in this list originate from one sample, sequenced in a study of cytotoxic CD8 clonotypes in ibrutinib-treated CLL. Profiled with immunoSEQ multiplex PCR; TCRdb holds only in-frame clones, not every one. The sample has 250,000 to 350,000 clones; around 76% are singletons. This specimen was PBMCs, taken at disease progression, from a patient treated with ibrutinib. These receptors were obtained from a human donor with chronic lymphocytic leukemia.

The J gene is TRBJ2-3, the V gene TRBV7-9; TRBD1 is a possible D gene (6 bases). The CDR3 runs 15 residues. The V gene lost 3 bases and the J gene lost 0 bases, with 10 bases spanning the gap. Germline values: CDR1 SEHNR, CDR2 FQNEAQ (reference sequence). The CDR3 coding sequence is TGTGCCAGCAGCTTCGGACAGACTAGCACAGATACGCAGTATTTT. Amino acids: CASSFGQTSTDTQYF.

This sequence joins TRBV18 and TRBJ1-1, with TRBD1 identical over 7 bases. Germline V gene sequence: CDR1 KGHSH, CDR2 LQKENI. V gave up 5 bases and J gave up 5 bases; unmatched junction bases: 8. The length of the CDR3 is 14 residues. The CDR3 is CASSETGWGTEAFF. DNA of the CDR3: TGTGCCAGCTCAGAGACAGGGTGGGGGACTGAAGCTTTCTTT.

This clone appeared a few times. The V gene is TRBV7-8, the J gene TRBJ2-7; D is perhaps TRBD1 (5 bases). The CDR3 extends over 12 amino acids. Between the trimmed V and J ends, which lost 6 bases and 4 bases, there was a span of 10 bases. Germline V lookup: CDR1 SGHVS, CDR2 FQNEAQ. The CDR3 is CASSPHRYEQYF. CDR3 sequence (DNA): TGTGCCAGCAGTCCGCACAGGTACGAGCAGTACTTC.

This rearrangement joins TRBV9 to TRBJ2-7, with D maybe TRBD1 (5 bases). V lost 0 bases and J 2 bases, leaving 12 bases between the germline ends. Germline lookup yields CDR1 SGDLS and CDR2 YYNGEE. The CDR3 is 15 residues long. For the CDR3, the DNA is TGTGCCAGCAGCGTAGCGTCCGGACACGCCTACGAGCAGTACTTC. Its protein product is CASSVASGHAYEQYF.

This rearrangement joins TRBV10-3 to TRBJ2-3; D is unclear. Germline V gene sequence: CDR1 ENHRY, CDR2 SYGVKD. The CDR3 length is 16 residues. V shed 2 bases and J shed 2 bases, with 14 bases lying between them. This CDR3 reads CAISENSLISTDTQYF. The CDR3 DNA reads TGTGCCATCAGTGAGAATTCCCTGATTTCCACAGATACGCAGTATTTT.

V gene TRBV5-4 combines with J gene TRBJ2-1, with 9 bases fitting TRBD2. J lost 10 bases, V lost 0 bases, and 11 bases had no gene match. The length of the CDR3 is 16 residues. Germline lookup yields CDR1 SGHNT and CDR2 YYREEE (reference sequence). The CDR3 bases are TGTGCCAGCAGCTTGGAGGGCGGGAGGGCAGTACGCGAGCAGTTCTTC. Translation: CASSLEGGRAVREQFF.

This clone showed up just a few times. J is TRBJ1-2 and V is TRBV29-1, with unresolved D. CDR3 length: 11 residues. Germline CDR1 SQVTM, CDR2 ANQGSEA. Trimming took 6 bases from V and 5 from J, leaving 10 bases between them. The CDR3 reads CSVPSGYGYTF. The CDR3 DNA follows: TGCAGCGTCCCCAGTGGGTATGGCTACACCTTC.

The genes are TRBV9 and TRBJ2-3; no clear D gene. The CDR3 spans 12 residues. The V gene lost 4 bases and the J gene lost 6 bases, with 9 bases spanning the gap. CDR1 is SGDLS, CDR2 YYNGEE, per germline. This CDR3 reads CASSPNSDTQYF. In DNA form, the CDR3 reads TGTGCCAGCAGCCCCAACTCGGATACGCAGTATTTT.

This clone showed up just a few times. The chain employs TRBV10-2 and TRBJ2-5; D gene ambiguous. The CDR3 runs to 15 residues. The germline gives CDR1 WSHSY, CDR2 SAAADI. Trimming took off 4 bases at V and 2 bases at J, with 14 bases between the two ends. CDR3 amino acids: CASSGTETNQETQYF. The CDR3 nucleotides read TGCGCCAGCAGTGGCACGGAGACGAATCAAGAGACCCAGTACTTC.

This chain joins TRBV7-8 and TRBJ2-7; D is unclear. V lost 0 bases, J lost 0 bases, and 9 bases lay in between. The CDR3 totals 15 residues. Germline loops: CDR1 SGHVS, CDR2 FQNEAQ. Here the CDR3 reads CASSLADSPSYEQYF. CDR3 sequence (DNA): TGTGCCAGCAGCTTAGCTGACTCACCCTCCTACGAGCAGTACTTC.

This chain links TRBV10-1 with TRBJ2-7; 8 nucleotides line up with TRBD2. Germline V CDR1 and CDR2: WNHNN, SYGVQD (reference sequence). The CDR3 length is 16 residues. Trimming removed 0 bases from V and 0 bases from J; junction bases left unmatched: 4. The CDR3 region is CASSESPSGSSYEQYF. DNA of the CDR3: TGCGCCAGCAGTGAGTCACCCAGCGGGAGCTCCTACGAGCAGTACTTC.

The chain combines TRBV5-8 with TRBJ1-5; TRBD1 might be the D (5 bases). Germline lookup yields CDR1 SGHTS and CDR2 YDEGEE. This CDR3 spans 14 amino acids. V was pared by 4 bases and J by 2 bases, with 10 bases between. The CDR3 sequence is CASSKGVRNQPQHF. CDR3 nucleotides: TGTGCCAGCAGCAAAGGGGTACGCAATCAGCCCCAGCATTTT. Full variable domain (missing parts from reference TRBV5-8 and TRBJ1-5): EAGVTQSPTHLIKTRGQQATLRCSPISGHTSVYWYQQALGLGLQFLLWYDEGEERNRGNFPPRFSGRQFPNYSSELNVNALELEDSALYLCASSKGVRNQPQHFGDGTRLSIL.

The J gene is TRBJ2-7, the V gene TRBV5-1, with 10 bases aligning to TRBD1. Germline CDR1 reads SGHRS; CDR2 reads YFSETQ. This CDR3 spans 15 amino acids. Trimming took 4 bases from V and 3 from J; bases not matched to a gene: 7. The CDR3 nucleotides are TGCGCCAGCAGCAGCGCCGGGACAGGGGTCTACGAGCAGTACTTC. Its protein product is CASSSAGTGVYEQYF.

This clone appeared a single time. Mismatch with germline at one junction end may stem from a read error. This rearrangement joins TRBV6-5 to TRBJ2-3; D could derive from TRBD1 or TRBD2 (6 bases each). Germline V CDR1 and CDR2: MNHEY, SVGAGI. CDR3 length: 13 amino acids. CDR3 DNA: TGTGCCAGCAGTGCCACGGGGGCCGTCTTTCCCAATTTT. It codes for CASSATGAVFPNF.

The chain couples TRBV7-9 to TRBJ2-7; D is perhaps TRBD2 (5 bases). Germline loops: CDR1 SEHNR, CDR2 FQNEAQ (reference sequence). The CDR3 totals 14 residues. V lost 4 bases to trimming and J lost 2 bases, with 12 bases between them. The CDR3 is CASSSGNPPYEQYF. In DNA, the CDR3 is TGTGCCAGCAGCTCCGGGAACCCCCCCTACGAGCAGTACTTC.

This chain links TRBV9 with TRBJ2-5; 14 bases match TRBD2. The CDR3 covers 16 residues. Germline V gives CDR1 SGDLS, CDR2 YYNGEE. The V and J ends lost 4 bases and 5 bases, in that order; junction bases with no gene match: 7. In nucleotides, the CDR3 is TGTGCCAGCAGCCGCGGACTAGCGGGGGGAGGGGAGACCCAGTACTTC. It codes for CASSRGLAGGGETQYF.

This clone was counted only a few times. The chain is built from TRBV7-3 and TRBJ2-1; no reliable D call. Germline V gene data show CDR1 as SGHTA and CDR2 as FQGTGA. V dropped 2 bases and J dropped 8 bases, with 10 bases sitting between them. This CDR3 is 13 amino acids long. The CDR3 nucleotides read TGTGCCAGCAGCTTATCAGTCCGGGATGAGCAGTTCTTC. It translates to CASSLSVRDEQFF.

This clone was found a few times. The chain combines TRBV10-2 with TRBJ2-7; D could derive from TRBD1 or TRBD2 (5 bases each). CDR1 is WSHSY and CDR2 is SAAADI in the germline V gene. The V end lost 8 bases, the J end lost 4 bases, and 9 bases lay between the germline ends. CDR3 length: 11 amino acids. The CDR3 sequence: CASRDLYEQYF. The CDR3 nucleotides read TGCGCCAGCCGGGACCTTTACGAGCAGTACTTC.

V and J are TRBV5-1 and TRBJ2-1; 8 bases match TRBD1. V trimming: 3 bases; J trimming: 2 bases; junction bases outside the gene matches: 4. The CDR3 covers 15 residues. CDR1 is SGHRS and CDR2 is YFSETQ in the germline V gene. The CDR3 loop is CASSSGQGTYNEQFF. The CDR3 region has the DNA TGCGCCAGCAGCTCCGGACAGGGTACCTACAATGAGCAGTTCTTC. Together with reference TRBV5-1 and TRBJ2-1, the CDR3 gives the full variable domain: KAGVTQTPRYLIKTRGQQVTLSCSPISGHRSVSWYQQTPGQGLQFLFEYFSETQRNKGNFPGRFSGRQFSNSRSEMNVSTLELGDSALYLCASSSGQGTYNEQFFGPGTRLTVL.

The sample holds a few counts of this clone. The CDR3 protein is CATSTGLQETQYF. CDR3 DNA: TGTGCCACCAGTACAGGGCTCCAAGAGACCCAGTACTTC. This chain links TRBV15 with TRBJ2-5; TRBD1 is a possible D gene (6 bases). Germline CDR1 reads LNHNV; CDR2 reads YYDKDF (reference sequence). The V gene lost 6 bases and the J gene lost 1 base, with 9 bases spanning the gap. The CDR3 has 13 residues. The full variable domain, its missing parts supplied by reference TRBV15 and TRBJ2-5, is DAMVIQNPRYQVTQFGKPVTLSCSQTLNHNVMYWYQQKSSQAPKLLFHYYDKDFNNEADTPDNFQSRRPNTSFCFLDIRSPGLGDTAMYLCATSTGLQETQYFGPGTRLLVL.

This rearrangement joins TRBV19 to TRBJ1-3; D call uncertain. CDR3 length: 15 amino acids. Germline CDR1 and CDR2: LNHDA and SQIVND (reference sequence). V lost 1 base to trimming and J lost 2 bases, with 9 bases between them. The CDR3 loop is CASSIGGRTGNTIYF. For the CDR3, the DNA is TGTGCCAGTAGTATAGGCGGGAGGACTGGAAACACCATATATTTT.

The V gene is TRBV25-1, the J gene TRBJ2-3; D call uncertain. Trimming left V 6 bases short and J 4 bases short, with 17 bases between. The CDR3 length is 15 residues. The germline V gene encodes CDR1 MGHDK and CDR2 SYGVNS. CDR3 nucleotide sequence: TGTGCCAGCAGCGTTTTAGGTACTGCCGCAGATACGCAGTATTTT. It translates to CASSVLGTAADTQYF.

The rearrangement uses TRBV7-2 and TRBJ2-1; D gene uncertain. This CDR3 is 12 amino acids long. Trimming stripped 1 base from V and 8 bases from J, with 6 bases between. Germline CDR1 and CDR2: SGHTA and FQGNSA. CDR3 residues: CASSLVGDEQFF. CDR3 in DNA: TGTGCCAGCAGCTTAGTTGGGGATGAGCAGTTCTTC.

This clone has just a few counts. The V and J genes are TRBV4-1 and TRBJ1-4; TRBD1 aligns across 10 bases. There are 15 residues in the CDR3. CDR1 is MGHRA and CDR2 is YSYEKL in the germline V gene. V lost 3 bases to trimming and J lost 8 bases; unmatched junction nucleotides: 6. As DNA, the CDR3 is TGCGCCAGCAGCCAGGACAGGGGGACCTTGGAAAAACTGTTTTTT. Translated, it gives CASSQDRGTLEKLFF.

V gene TRBV12-5 combines with J gene TRBJ1-5; tentative D call: TRBD1 (5 bases). In germline, CDR1 is LGHNT, CDR2 FRNRAP. The CDR3 contains 15 residues. V dropped 5 bases and J dropped 0 bases, with 11 bases sitting between them. CDR3 loop: CASGKKTDSNQPQHF. The CDR3 bases are TGTGCTAGTGGTAAGAAGACAGATAGCAATCAGCCCCAGCATTTT.

This chain connects TRBV5-1 to TRBJ1-1; TRBD1 matches 9 bases. The V segment lost 1 base and the J segment 3 bases; nucleotides outside the gene matches: 1. The CDR3 contains 14 residues. Per germline, CDR1 SGHRS and CDR2 YFSETQ. In nucleotides, the CDR3 is TGCGCCAGCAGCTTGAGGGACAGGGACACTGAAGCTTTCTTT. Protein: CASSLRDRDTEAFF.

The rearrangement links TRBV5-4 to TRBJ1-1, with D unresolved. Trimming took 3 bases from V and 1 from J, leaving 13 bases between them. Germline V lookup: CDR1 SGHNT, CDR2 YYREEE (reference sequence). This CDR3 comprises 15 residues. CDR3 DNA: TGTGCCAGCAGCTACCCCCGTGGGGAGAACACTGAAGCTTTCTTT. The encoded protein is CASSYPRGENTEAFF.

This chain connects TRBV5-1 to TRBJ2-7, with D perhaps TRBD2 (6 bases). V lost 0 bases and J lost 3, with 13 bases in between. This CDR3 region has 15 residues. Germline V gene data show CDR1 as SGHRS and CDR2 as YFSETQ. CDR3: CASSLVHGLHYEQYF. CDR3 DNA sequence: TGCGCCAGCAGCTTGGTTCATGGACTACACTACGAGCAGTACTTC.

This clone was seen a few times. V is TRBV5-6 and J is TRBJ1-6; the match to TRBD1 covers 9 bases. J lost 8 bases, V lost 1 base, and 4 bases had no gene match. The length of the CDR3 is 15 residues. Germline loops: CDR1 SGHDT, CDR2 YYEEEE. The CDR3 here is CASSLRTGVDSPLHF. CDR3 DNA sequence: TGTGCCAGCAGCTTGCGGACAGGGGTAGATTCACCCCTCCACTTT.

The rearrangement joins TRBV5-8 to TRBJ2-3; 7 bases align to TRBD2. The CDR3 covers 17 residues. Germline V gives CDR1 SGHTS, CDR2 YDEGEE. The V and J ends lost 1 base and 0 bases, in that order; junction bases with no gene match: 8. The chain's CDR3 is CASSLWKTSWSTDTQYF. CDR3 nucleotides: TGTGCCAGCAGCTTGTGGAAGACTAGCTGGAGCACAGATACGCAGTATTTT.